This T cell receptor (beta chain) was recorded in a study of blood T cell repertoires in COVID-19. Overall study: T cells, B-cell-depleted T cells, or PBMCs provided the cDNA or gDNA that served as material.

This clone has a handful of counts. In the original analysis: Reference gene primer amplification gave estimated nucleated cell counts. Produced via immunoSEQ multiplex PCR; TCRdb's table is partial and in-frame only. From that table come the V and J calls and clone size; the DNA was used to work out D and trimming. Of tens of thousands of clones in the sample, over 70% were seen once. CDR1 is LNHDA and CDR2 is SQIVND in the germline V gene (reference sequence). The CDR3 runs 14 residues. Unmatched junction bases numbered 5, after V lost 9 bases and J lost 5 bases. This receptor was obtained from a man between 50 and 59 years old with active COVID-19. The chain couples TRBV19 to TRBJ2-5; 14 positions match TRBD2. Sequencing input: peripheral blood. The CDR3 region has the DNA TGTGCCAGGGGGACTAGCGGGAGCGGGGAGACCCAGTACTTC. Protein sequence: CARGTSGSGETQYF.